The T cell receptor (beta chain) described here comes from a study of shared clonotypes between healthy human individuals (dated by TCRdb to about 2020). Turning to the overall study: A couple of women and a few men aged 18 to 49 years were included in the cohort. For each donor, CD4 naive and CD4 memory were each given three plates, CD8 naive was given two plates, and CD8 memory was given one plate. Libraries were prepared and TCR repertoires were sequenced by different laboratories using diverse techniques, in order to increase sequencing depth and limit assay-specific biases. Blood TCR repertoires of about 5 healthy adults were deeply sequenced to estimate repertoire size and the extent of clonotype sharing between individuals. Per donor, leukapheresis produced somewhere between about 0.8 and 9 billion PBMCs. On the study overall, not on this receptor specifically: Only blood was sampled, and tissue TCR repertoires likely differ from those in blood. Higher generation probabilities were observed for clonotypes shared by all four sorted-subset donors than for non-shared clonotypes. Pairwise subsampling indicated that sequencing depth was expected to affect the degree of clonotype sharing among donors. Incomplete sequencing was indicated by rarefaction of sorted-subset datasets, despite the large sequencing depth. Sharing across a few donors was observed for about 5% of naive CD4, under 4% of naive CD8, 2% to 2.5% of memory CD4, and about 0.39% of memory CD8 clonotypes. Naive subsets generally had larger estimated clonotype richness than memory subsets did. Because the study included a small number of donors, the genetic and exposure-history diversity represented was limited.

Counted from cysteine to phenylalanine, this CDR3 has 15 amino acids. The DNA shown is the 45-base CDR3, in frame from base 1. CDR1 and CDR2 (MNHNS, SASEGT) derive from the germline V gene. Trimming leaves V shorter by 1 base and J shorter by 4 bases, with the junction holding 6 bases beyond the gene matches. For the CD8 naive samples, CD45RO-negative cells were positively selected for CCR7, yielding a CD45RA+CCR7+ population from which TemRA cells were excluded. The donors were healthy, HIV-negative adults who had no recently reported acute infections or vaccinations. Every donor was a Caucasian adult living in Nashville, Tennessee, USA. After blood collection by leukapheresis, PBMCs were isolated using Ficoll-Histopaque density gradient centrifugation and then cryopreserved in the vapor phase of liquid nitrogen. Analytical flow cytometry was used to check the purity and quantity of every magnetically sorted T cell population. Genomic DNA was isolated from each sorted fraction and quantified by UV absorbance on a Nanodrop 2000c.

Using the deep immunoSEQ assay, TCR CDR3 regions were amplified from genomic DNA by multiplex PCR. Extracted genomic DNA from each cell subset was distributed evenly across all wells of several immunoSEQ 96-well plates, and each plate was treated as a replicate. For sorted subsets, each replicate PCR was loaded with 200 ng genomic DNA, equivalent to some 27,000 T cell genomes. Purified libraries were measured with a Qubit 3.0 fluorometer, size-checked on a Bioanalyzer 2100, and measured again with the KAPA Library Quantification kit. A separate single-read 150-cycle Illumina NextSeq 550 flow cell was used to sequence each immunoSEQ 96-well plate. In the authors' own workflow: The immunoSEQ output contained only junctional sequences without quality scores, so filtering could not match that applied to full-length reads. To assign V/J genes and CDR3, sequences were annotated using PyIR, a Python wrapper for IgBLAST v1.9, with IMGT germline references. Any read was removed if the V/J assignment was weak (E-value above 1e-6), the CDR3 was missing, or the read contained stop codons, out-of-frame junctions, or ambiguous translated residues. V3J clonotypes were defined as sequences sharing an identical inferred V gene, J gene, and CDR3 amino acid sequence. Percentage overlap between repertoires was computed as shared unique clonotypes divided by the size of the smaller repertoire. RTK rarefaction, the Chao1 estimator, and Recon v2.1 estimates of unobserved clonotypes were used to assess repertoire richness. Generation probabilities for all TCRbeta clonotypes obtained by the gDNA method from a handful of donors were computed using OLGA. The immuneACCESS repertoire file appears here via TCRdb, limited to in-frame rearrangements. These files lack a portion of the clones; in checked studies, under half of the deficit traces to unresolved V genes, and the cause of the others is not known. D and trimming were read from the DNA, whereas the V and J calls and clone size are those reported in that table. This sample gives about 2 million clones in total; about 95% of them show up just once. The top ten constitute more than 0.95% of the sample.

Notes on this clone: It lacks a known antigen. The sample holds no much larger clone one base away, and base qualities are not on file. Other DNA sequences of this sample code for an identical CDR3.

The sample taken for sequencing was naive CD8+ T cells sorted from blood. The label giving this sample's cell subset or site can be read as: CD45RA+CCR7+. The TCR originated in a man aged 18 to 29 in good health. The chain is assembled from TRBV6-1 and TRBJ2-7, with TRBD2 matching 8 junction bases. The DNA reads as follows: TGTGCCAGCAGTGAAGGGCTAGCGGGCCTATACGAGCAGTACTTC. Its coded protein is CASSEGLAGLYEQYF.